Shown below are 15 T cell receptor beta chains from a single sample sequenced in a study of blood T cells in healthy people across ages. A second PCR, run for roughly 6 to 11 cycles, used a sample-barcoded 5' primer plus a J-beta primer mix. TCRdb re-called the 5' RACE reads with MiXCR, one entry per CDR3 protein. Here the sample spans about 780,000 distinct CDR3 sequences, 20% to 30% being singletons. These data were also filed under a second study, of T cells of mothers and their children.

Specimen: blood. Receptor source: a boy aged 5-17 years in good health.

J is TRBJ1-2 and V is TRBV5-1; no clear D gene. Trimming cost V 5 bases and J 4 bases, with 21 bases left between them. In germline, CDR1 is SGHRS, CDR2 YFSETQ. The CDR3 is 16 amino acids. This CDR3 is CASSRQATGLFYGYTF. The CDR3 DNA is TGCGCCAGCAGTCGGCAGGCCACGGGCCTTTTCTATGGCTACACCTTC.

The chain has TRBV20-1 and TRBJ1-1, with TRBD1 as a possible D gene (6 bases). CDR3 length: 12 amino acids. From germline, CDR1 is DFQATT and CDR2 SNEGSKA (reference sequence). This chain's CDR3 is CSPRAGATEAFF. CDR3 coding DNA: TGCAGCCCCAGGGCGGGGGCCACTGAAGCTTTCTTT.

This clonotype was observed a handful of times. V and J are TRBV7-2 and TRBJ1-1; D gene ambiguous. The V gene lost 1 base and the J gene lost 4 bases, with 7 bases spanning the gap. CDR3 size: 13 residues. From germline, CDR1 is SGHTA and CDR2 FQGNSA. The CDR3 coding sequence is TGTGCCAGCAGCTTAGGTCCAGTCACTGAAGCTTTCTTT. Protein: CASSLGPVTEAFF.

There are a few counts of this clonotype. V and J are TRBV12-3 or TRBV12-4 and TRBJ1-5, with unresolved D. The CDR3 is 16 amino acids. Trimming removed 2 bases at V and 0 bases at J, with 11 bases between. The CDR3 region is CASSLMGTYSNQPQHF. CDR3 bases: TGTGCCAGCAGTTTAATGGGAACATATAGCAATCAGCCCCAGCATTTT.

As to this clonotype: At one end, the junction sequence differs from germline, possibly due to a read error. The chain has TRBV19 and TRBJ2-5; perhaps TRBD1 as D (6 bases). CDR1 LNHDA and CDR2 SQIVND come from the germline V gene (reference sequence). The CDR3 covers 12 residues. CDR3 DNA: TGTGCCAGTAGTATAGAATCAACAGGGCAGGTCTTC. Translation gives CASSIESTGQVF. Combining the CDR3 with reference TRBV19 and TRBJ2-5 gives the whole variable domain DGGITQSPKYLFRKEGQNVTLSCEQNLNHDAMYWYRQDPGQGLRLIYYSQIVNDFQKGDIAEGYSVSREKKESFPLTVTSAQKNPTAFYLCASSIESTGQVFGPGTRLLVL.

This clonotype was observed a few times. The chain employs TRBV6-5 and TRBJ1-4, with no clear D. There are 15 residues in the CDR3. V was shortened by 0 bases and J by 3 bases, with 8 bases between the two germline ends. Germline lookup yields CDR1 MNHEY and CDR2 SVGAGI. CDR3 loop: CASSYSSKANEKLFF. The CDR3 DNA sequence: TGTGCCAGCAGTTACTCGTCCAAGGCTAATGAAAAACTGTTTTTT.

As DNA, the CDR3 is TGCAGCGTTGGGTTAGCGGGGCCTCAAGAGACCCAGTACTTC. This translates into CSVGLAGPQETQYF. This chain uses TRBV29-1 with TRBJ2-5; 8 nucleotides align to TRBD2. In germline, CDR1 is SQVTM, CDR2 ANQGSEA. The V gene end was trimmed by 4 bases and the J gene end by 2 bases; junction bases not matched to a gene: 6. This CDR3 comprises 14 residues.

This clonotype was recorded only once. This chain joins TRBV10-2 and TRBJ2-5; 13 bases match TRBD2. J lost 4 bases, V lost 6 bases, and 2 bases had no gene match. The CDR3 runs to 14 residues. Germline V gene lookup returns CDR1 WSHSY and CDR2 SAAADI. The CDR3 loop reads CASRRLAGGETQYF. The CDR3 nucleotides are TGCGCCAGCAGAAGACTAGCGGGGGGAGAGACCCAGTACTTC.

The chain combines TRBV4-1 with TRBJ2-2; TRBD1 might be the D (6 bases). The CDR3 has 16 residues. Germline CDR1 MGHRA, CDR2 YSYEKL. Trimming left V 4 bases short and J 1 base short, with 13 bases between. The CDR3 DNA follows: TGCGCCAGCAGCCGCCAGACAGGAATGAACACCGGGGAGCTGTTTTTT. Translation: CASSRQTGMNTGELFF.

This clonotype was seen a few times. V and J are TRBV4-1 and TRBJ1-2; D may be TRBD1 (6 bases). The germline gives CDR1 MGHRA, CDR2 YSYEKL. The CDR3 is 15 amino acids. Trimming left V 4 bases short and J 4 bases short, with 16 bases between. The DNA of the CDR3 is TGCGCCAGCAGCCTATTCCCGGGACAATTCTATGGCTACACCTTC. As protein: CASSLFPGQFYGYTF.

This chain uses TRBV20-1 with TRBJ2-5, with D possibly being TRBD2 (5 bases). The germline gives CDR1 DFQATT, CDR2 SNEGSKA (reference sequence). V lost 3 bases and J lost 9, with 11 bases in between. The CDR3 covers 11 residues. The CDR3 nucleotides are TGCAGTGCTAGGGACGAGGGAGCCCAGTACTTC. It specifies CSARDEGAQYF.

This clonotype showed up just a few times. This sequence joins TRBV7-9 and TRBJ2-6, with unresolved D. V was clipped by 1 base and J by 0 bases, with 10 bases between them. The germline V gene has CDR1 SEHNR and CDR2 FQNEAQ (reference sequence). The CDR3 length is 17 residues. Here the CDR3 reads CASSLGPGRSGANVLTF. In DNA, the CDR3 is TGTGCCAGCAGCTTAGGCCCGGGCCGCTCTGGGGCCAACGTCCTGACTTTC.

In its sample, this clonotype was seen a few times. This rearrangement joins TRBV7-9 to TRBJ2-5; 10 bases are shared with TRBD1. Per germline, CDR1 SEHNR and CDR2 FQNEAQ (reference sequence). After removal of 3 bases from V and 7 bases from J, the junction contained 14 bases not matched to a gene. CDR3 size: 17 residues. CDR3 bases: TGTGCCAGCAGCTTCAACTCGCCGGGACAGGGGCTAGGGACCCAGTACTTC. Protein product: CASSFNSPGQGLGTQYF.

V is TRBV25-1 and J is TRBJ2-4; D is undetermined. Trimming took off 4 bases at V and 11 bases at J, with 9 bases between the two ends. Germline CDR1 reads MGHDK; CDR2 reads SYGVNS. The CDR3 is 11 amino acids. The CDR3 region has the DNA TGTGCCAGCAGTGTATCGCGATTTCAGTACTTC. The encoded protein is CASSVSRFQYF. Filled out from reference TRBV25-1 and TRBJ2-4, the complete variable domain reads EADIYQTPRYLVIGTGKKITLECSQTMGHDKMYWYQQDPGMELHLIHYSYGVNSTEKGDLSSESTVSRIRTEHFPLTLESARPSHTSQYLCASSVSRFQYFGAGTRLSVL.

V usage is TRBV6-5 and J usage is TRBJ2-7, with D perhaps given as TRBD1 or TRBD2 (6 bases each). This CDR3 is built from 14 residues. Germline values: CDR1 MNHEY, CDR2 SVGAGI. V dropped 0 bases and J dropped 3 bases, with 9 bases sitting between them. The CDR3 is CASSYSKGGYEQYF. CDR3 coding DNA: TGTGCCAGCAGTTACTCGAAGGGGGGCTACGAGCAGTACTTC.